This is a list of T cell receptor beta chains from one sample in a study of vaccination and CD4 T cells after COVID-19. TCRdb reprocessed the PCR reads with MiXCR, giving one entry per CDR3 protein. The data contain thousands of distinct CDR3 sequences, about a fifth of them singletons. The antigens for these receptors are not known. The sequencing used CD4+ T cells from blood, cultured in vitro, collected after SARS-CoV-2 vaccination. The receptors were gathered from a human donor who had recovered from COVID-19. Each CDR3 is given with its conserved first and last residue. Fields, in order: clone size, J gene, V gene, D gene, CDR3 DNA, CDR3 protein. A D gene is named only where the DNA matches it firmly. Not every row has a clone size; where given, it reads once, few, many or a size class.

size: NA
J: TRBJ2-1
V: TRBV28
D: NA
DNA: TGTGCCAGCAGTCAACCGGGACGCCGCTCCTACAATGAGCAGTTCTTC
CDR3: CASSQPGRRSYNEQFF

size: many
J: TRBJ2-7
V: TRBV6-1
D: NA
DNA: TGTGCCAGCAGTGAAGACACGTCGAGCTCCTACGAGCAGTACTTC
CDR3: CASSEDTSSSYEQYF

size: NA
J: TRBJ1-2
V: TRBV7-2
D: NA
DNA: TGTGCCAGCAGCAAAATATCAACAGGGACCAACTATGGCTACACCTTC
CDR3: CASSKISTGTNYGYTF

size: medium-sized
J: TRBJ2-1
V: TRBV7-2
D: NA
DNA: TGTGCCAGCAGCCATCGGTGGGAGGAGGCCCATGAGCAGTTCTTC
CDR3: CASSHRWEEAHEQFF

size: large
J: TRBJ2-3
V: TRBV20-1
D: TRBD2
DNA: TGCAGTGCTAGAGATAGCCTAGCGGGCAGATGGGGTACGCAGTATTTT
CDR3: CSARDSLAGRWGTQYF

size: NA
J: TRBJ1-1
V: TRBV6-1
D: TRBD1
DNA: TGTGCCAGCTGCGACAGGGCAAACACTGAAGCTTTCTTT
CDR3: CASCDRANTEAFF

size: medium-sized
J: TRBJ2-7
V: TRBV6-1
D: NA
DNA: TGTGCCAGCAGCCACCGCCACGAGCAGTACTTC
CDR3: CASSHRHEQYF

size: NA
J: TRBJ2-7
V: TRBV6-2/TRBV6-3
D: TRBD2
DNA: TGTGCCAGCAGTATCGGGACTAGCGGGACCGGGTACGAGCAGTACTTC
CDR3: CASSIGTSGTGYEQYF

size: NA
J: TRBJ1-1
V: TRBV29-1
D: TRBD1
DNA: TGCAGCGTCCGACAGGGAAGGTCGGCTGAAGCTTTCTTT
CDR3: CSVRQGRSAEAFF

size: NA
J: TRBJ2-1
V: TRBV20-1
D: TRBD2
DNA: TGCAGTGCTAGAGATCCCCGCGGGACTAGCGGGAGAAGTGAGCAGTTCTTC
CDR3: CSARDPRGTSGRSEQFF

size: few
J: TRBJ2-5
V: TRBV20-1
D: TRBD2
DNA: TGCAGTGCTAGATCGCCTAGCGGGGGGGGCGAGACCCAGTACTTC
CDR3: CSARSPSGGGETQYF

size: few
J: TRBJ1-2
V: TRBV19
D: TRBD1
DNA: TGTGCCAGTAGTATCCCGGACAGGGGGCTTGGCTACACCTTC
CDR3: CASSIPDRGLGYTF

size: large
J: TRBJ1-5
V: TRBV6-4
D: NA
DNA: TGTGCCAGCAGTGAATACGGAACGGGCCAGCCCCAGCATTTT
CDR3: CASSEYGTGQPQHF

size: NA
J: TRBJ1-5
V: TRBV6-1
D: NA
DNA: TGTGCCAGCAGAAATATTTATTCTGGACTGAGCAATCAGCCCCAGCATTTT
CDR3: CASRNIYSGLSNQPQHF

size: NA
J: TRBJ1-1
V: TRBV11-2
D: NA
DNA: TGTGCCAGCAGCCCCGAGGGGAGCACTGAAGCTTTCTTT
CDR3: CASSPEGSTEAFF

size: NA
J: TRBJ1-2
V: TRBV6-5
D: TRBD1
DNA: TGTGCCAGCAGTTACTCAAGACAGGGGGCGCGTGGCTACACCTTC
CDR3: CASSYSRQGARGYTF

size: few
J: TRBJ1-5
V: TRBV28
D: TRBD1
DNA: TGTGCCAGCAGTCACTATCCGATGGACAGGGGCAATCAGCCCCAGCATTTT
CDR3: CASSHYPMDRGNQPQHF

size: NA
J: TRBJ2-3
V: TRBV10-1
D: TRBD2
DNA: TGCGCCAGCAGTGAGTCTCAAATAGCGGGGGGGCCAAATACGCAGTATTTT
CDR3: CASSESQIAGGPNTQYF

size: NA
J: TRBJ2-7
V: TRBV11-2
D: NA
DNA: TGTGCCAGCAGCTTAGATCGGACAGTAACCTACGAGCAGTACTTC
CDR3: CASSLDRTVTYEQYF

size: few
J: TRBJ2-7
V: TRBV4-3
D: TRBD1
DNA: TGCGCCAGCAGCCAAGGGACAGGGGGCTCCTACGAGCAGTACTTC
CDR3: CASSQGTGGSYEQYF

size: medium-sized
J: TRBJ2-5
V: TRBV20-1
D: NA
DNA: TGCAGTGCTAGACCACAGCAAGAGACCCAGTACTTC
CDR3: CSARPQQETQYF

size: few
J: TRBJ1-2
V: TRBV4-1
D: TRBD1
DNA: TGCGCCAGCAGCCAAGAGGCGTCAGGGGGAGGCTATGGCTACACCTTC
CDR3: CASSQEASGGGYGYTF

size: medium-sized
J: TRBJ1-6
V: TRBV20-1
D: TRBD1
DNA: TGCAGTGCCCGGACAGGGTCATACTATAATTCACCCCTCCACTTT
CDR3: CSARTGSYYNSPLHF

size: NA
J: TRBJ2-7
V: TRBV5-6
D: NA
DNA: TGTGCCAGCAGCCTGCCAGAGGACAGACTCTACGAGCAGTACTTC
CDR3: CASSLPEDRLYEQYF

size: few
J: TRBJ1-5
V: TRBV7-9
D: NA
DNA: TGTGCCAGCAGCTTAGGGGCAGTCTATCAGCCCCAGCATTTT
CDR3: CASSLGAVYQPQHF

size: NA
J: TRBJ1-1
V: TRBV29-1
D: NA
DNA: TGCAGCGCCCTCCGGGACACAATGAACACTGAAGCTTTCTTT
CDR3: CSALRDTMNTEAFF

size: few
J: TRBJ2-7
V: TRBV4-3
D: NA
DNA: TGCGCCAGCAGCCAAGAATCCACAGGGTCCTACGAGCAGTACTTC
CDR3: CASSQESTGSYEQYF

size: once
J: TRBJ2-5
V: TRBV18
D: TRBD2
DNA: TGTGCCAGCTCACCGGGACTAGCGGGATTCCAAGAGACCCAGTACTTC
CDR3: CASSPGLAGFQETQYF

size: NA
J: TRBJ2-7
V: TRBV11-2
D: NA
DNA: TGTGCCAGCAGCCTGACCGGGACTGGGTCCTACGAGCAGTACTTC
CDR3: CASSLTGTGSYEQYF

size: medium-sized
J: TRBJ2-5
V: TRBV7-2
D: NA
DNA: TGTGCCAGCAGCTTACTGGTAGCAGAGACCCAGTACTTC
CDR3: CASSLLVAETQYF

size: few
J: TRBJ1-1
V: TRBV27
D: NA
DNA: TGTGCCAGCAGTCCATACCCTACACGGAACACTGAAGCTTTCTTT
CDR3: CASSPYPTRNTEAFF

size: many
J: TRBJ2-7
V: TRBV7-9
D: TRBD1
DNA: TGTGCCAGCAGCTCGCCAGACAGGGGGCACGCAGAGCAGTACTTC
CDR3: CASSSPDRGHAEQYF

size: few
J: TRBJ2-1
V: TRBV28
D: TRBD1
DNA: TGTGCCAGCAGTTTGGGGGCAGCTACAGGGGTTCGCAATGAGCAGTTCTTC
CDR3: CASSLGAATGVRNEQFF

size: NA
J: TRBJ2-3
V: TRBV12-3/TRBV12-4
D: NA
DNA: TGTGCCAGCAGTTTACGGGATACGCAGTATTTT
CDR3: CASSLRDTQYF

size: many
J: TRBJ2-5
V: TRBV28
D: TRBD1
DNA: TGTGCCAGCAAGGGGACAGGGCCCCAAGAGACCCAGTACTTC
CDR3: CASKGTGPQETQYF

size: NA
J: TRBJ2-5
V: TRBV2
D: NA
DNA: TGTGCCAGCAGTGCTAACAGGCTAAGGACTCGCGGAGAGACCCAGTACTTC
CDR3: CASSANRLRTRGETQYF

size: NA
J: TRBJ2-7
V: TRBV28
D: NA
DNA: TGTGCCAGCAGTAGAACCGGGGCCTCCTACGAGCAGTACTTC
CDR3: CASSRTGASYEQYF

size: few
J: TRBJ2-7
V: TRBV28
D: TRBD1
DNA: TGTGCCAGCAGTTCCGGGACAGCCGCCTACGAGCAGTACTTC
CDR3: CASSSGTAAYEQYF

size: large
J: TRBJ1-2
V: TRBV15
D: NA
DNA: TGTGCCACCAGCGCGTACTTAGAAGGCGACCACTATGGCTACACCTTC
CDR3: CATSAYLEGDHYGYTF

size: NA
J: TRBJ2-1
V: TRBV7-9
D: TRBD2
DNA: TGTGCCAGCAGCCCCGCATCTAGCGGGGGCCACTCCTACAATGAGCAGTTCTTC
CDR3: CASSPASSGGHSYNEQFF

size: medium-sized
J: TRBJ1-6
V: TRBV7-5
D: NA
DNA: TGTATCACAAGGGAGGATTCACCCCTCCACTTT
CDR3: CITREDSPLHF

size: medium-sized
J: TRBJ2-5
V: TRBV27
D: NA
DNA: TGTGCCAGCAGTTCGGGCGGGATCGGCCAAGAGACCCAGTACTTC
CDR3: CASSSGGIGQETQYF

size: NA
J: TRBJ1-3
V: TRBV20-1
D: TRBD1
DNA: TGCAGTGCTAGAATCAGCACGACAGGGCCGGGAAACACCATATATTTT
CDR3: CSARISTTGPGNTIYF

size: medium-sized
J: TRBJ2-7
V: TRBV20-1
D: NA
DNA: TGCAGTGCTAGAGATCTGCCAGACTACGAGCAGTACTTC
CDR3: CSARDLPDYEQYF

size: medium-sized
J: TRBJ2-5
V: TRBV7-9
D: NA
DNA: TGTGCCAGCAGCTTACTTGGCGGACGAAAAGAGACCCAGTACTTC
CDR3: CASSLLGGRKETQYF

size: NA
J: TRBJ1-5
V: TRBV7-2
D: TRBD1
DNA: TGTGCCAGCAGTTACCAGGGGGTTCAGCCCCAGCATTTT
CDR3: CASSYQGVQPQHF

size: NA
J: TRBJ2-7
V: TRBV5-6
D: NA
DNA: TGTGCCAGCAGAATCGGGTCCTCCTACGAGCAGTACTTC
CDR3: CASRIGSSYEQYF

size: NA
J: TRBJ1-3
V: TRBV6-5
D: NA
DNA: TGTGCCAGCAGTTACTCACGCAGACCCTCTGGAAACACCATATATTTT
CDR3: CASSYSRRPSGNTIYF

size: few
J: TRBJ1-6
V: TRBV12-3/TRBV12-4
D: NA
DNA: TGTGCCAGCAGTTTAGCCTCAGGGCTTGGTAATTCACCCCTCCACTTT
CDR3: CASSLASGLGNSPLHF

size: few
J: TRBJ1-2
V: TRBV7-3
D: TRBD1
DNA: TGTGCCAGCTCAGGCGGACAGGGCTCGATTGGCTACACCTTC
CDR3: CASSGGQGSIGYTF

size: NA
J: TRBJ1-1
V: TRBV27
D: NA
DNA: TGTGCCAGCAGTGCAGTAGGGACATCGAACGCTGAAGCTTTCTTT
CDR3: CASSAVGTSNAEAFF